This TCR beta chain came from a study of shared clonotypes between healthy human individuals. For the study at large: Three CD4 naive, three CD4 memory, two CD8 naive and one CD8 memory plate were used per donor.

Sequencing used immunoSEQ multiplex PCR; TCRdb keeps in-frame clones, though not all of them. The table records roughly 2.2 million clones, just under 95% of them present only once. Sequences were obtained from naive CD4+ T cells from PBMCs. Sample subset: CD45RA+ positively selected. The TCR originated in a man aged 18 to 30 in good health. Some clones in this sample may be carry-over from other donors' samples.

In DNA form, the CDR3 reads TGTGCCAGCTCACCGGGGACAGATGGCAACTATGGCTACACCTTC. Translated: CASSPGTDGNYGYTF. The chain joins TRBV18 to TRBJ1-2, with 7 bases identical to TRBD1. This CDR3 is 15 amino acids long. CDR1 KGHSH and CDR2 LQKENI come from the germline V gene. The V gene end was trimmed by 3 bases and the J gene end by 2 bases; junction bases not matched to a gene: 6.